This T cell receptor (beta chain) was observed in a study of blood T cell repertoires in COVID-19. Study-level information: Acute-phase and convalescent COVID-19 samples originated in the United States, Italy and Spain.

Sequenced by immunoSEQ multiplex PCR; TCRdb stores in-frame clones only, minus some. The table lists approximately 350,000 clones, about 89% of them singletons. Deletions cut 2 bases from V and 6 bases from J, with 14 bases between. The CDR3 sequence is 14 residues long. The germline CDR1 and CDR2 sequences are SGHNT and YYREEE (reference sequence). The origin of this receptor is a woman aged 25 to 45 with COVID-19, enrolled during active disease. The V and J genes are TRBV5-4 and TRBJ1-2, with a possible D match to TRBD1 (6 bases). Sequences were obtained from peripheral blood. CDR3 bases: TGTGCCAGCAGCTTTTATGGGGGGGCAAATGGCTACACCTTC. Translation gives CASSFYGGANGYTF.